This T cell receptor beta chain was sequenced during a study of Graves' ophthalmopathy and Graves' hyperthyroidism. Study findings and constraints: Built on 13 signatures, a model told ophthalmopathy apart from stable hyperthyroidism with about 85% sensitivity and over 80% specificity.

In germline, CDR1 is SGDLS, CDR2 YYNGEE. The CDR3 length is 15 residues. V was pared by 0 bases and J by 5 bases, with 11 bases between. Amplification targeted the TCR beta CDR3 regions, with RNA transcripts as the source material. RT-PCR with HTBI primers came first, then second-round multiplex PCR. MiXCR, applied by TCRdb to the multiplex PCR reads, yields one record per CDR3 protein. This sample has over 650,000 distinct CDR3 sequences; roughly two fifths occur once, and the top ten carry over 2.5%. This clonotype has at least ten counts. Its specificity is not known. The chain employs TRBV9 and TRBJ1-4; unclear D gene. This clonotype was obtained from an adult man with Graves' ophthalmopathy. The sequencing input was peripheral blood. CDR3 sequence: CASSVGGLQNEKLFF. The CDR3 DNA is TGTGCCAGCAGCGTAGGAGGGTTACAGAATGAAAAACTGTTTTTT.